These T cell receptor beta chains were read from a single sample in a study of cytomegalovirus exposure and HLA in healthy donors. Data came from immunoSEQ multiplex PCR; TCRdb stores just in-frame clones and leaves some out. The repertoire consists of roughly 170,000 clones, with around 82% occurring once and the leading ten covering 1.5%. The sample taken for sequencing was PBMCs. All receptors come from a male donor in good health and CMV-seronegative. Each CDR3 is given with its conserved first and last residue. D genes are given only for firm matches. Clone size is stated in some rows and not others, as once, few, many or a class when expanded.

TRBD2,-,TRBJ2-2,TRBV12-5,TGTGCTAGTGGTTTGGGGGGACTAGCGGAAAACACCGGGGAGCTGTTTTTT,CASGLGGLAENTGELFF
-,-,TRBJ2-1,TRBV5-3,TGTGCCAGAATGTGGCCAGGGGAACCCTACAATGAGCAGTTCTTC,CARMWPGEPYNEQFF
-,-,TRBJ2-2,TRBV29-1,TGCAGCGTTGTTGGACAGTCCGCGAACACCGGGGAGCTGTTTTTT,CSVVGQSANTGELFF
-,-,TRBJ2-7,TRBV10-3,TGTGCCATCAGTGAGTTTTTGACTCCTCCTTACGAGCAGTACTTC,CAISEFLTPPYEQYF
-,-,TRBJ1-2,TRBV19,TGTGCCAGTACGGACAGCCTCTATGGCTACACCTTC,CASTDSLYGYTF
-,-,TRBJ2-1,TRBV2,TGTGCCAGCAGTCAACAGGGGGGGTCCTACAATGAGCAGTTCTTC,CASSQQGGSYNEQFF
TRBD1,few,TRBJ1-1,TRBV6-5,TGTGCCATCCAAGTAGGGGCAGGGGGCACTGAAGCTTTCTTT,CAIQVGAGGTEAFF
-,-,TRBJ2-3,TRBV7-3,TGTGCCAGCAGTCCCGCGGGATACACAGATACGCAGTATTTT,CASSPAGYTDTQYF
-,-,TRBJ2-2,TRBV5-5,TGTGCCAGCAGCTTGTCTCTAGCAGAGACGTTCACCGGGGAGCTGTTTTTT,CASSLSLAETFTGELFF
TRBD1,-,TRBJ2-7,TRBV5-1,TGCGCCAGCAGCGGGGGATGGGGACAGAATGGGGAGCAGTACTTC,CASSGGWGQNGEQYF
-,-,TRBJ2-7,TRBV30,TGTGCCTGGAGTTTGGGAGACGCCGGCTCCTACGAGCAGTACTTC,CAWSLGDAGSYEQYF
-,-,TRBJ2-3,TRBV27,TGTGCCAGCAGTTTTCGTCCGGATACGCAGTATTTT,CASSFRPDTQYF
TRBD1,few,TRBJ2-7,TRBV6-1,TGTGCCAGCAGTGAAGGCTTGACAGGGGTGCGGTACGAGCAGTACTTC,CASSEGLTGVRYEQYF
TRBD2,once,TRBJ2-5,TRBV7-2,TGTGCCAGCAGCCGGGACTATCCAGAGACCCAGTACTTC,CASSRDYPETQYF
TRBD1,few,TRBJ1-5,TRBV4-2,TGTGCCAGCAGCCAAGGACAGGGGAACGGCAATCAGCCCCAGCATTTT,CASSQGQGNGNQPQHF
TRBD1,-,TRBJ1-1,TRBV6-4,TGTGCCAGCAGCGCGACAGGGGAAGGCACTGAAGCTTTCTTT,CASSATGEGTEAFF
TRBD1,-,TRBJ1-2,TRBV7-9,TGTGCCAGCAGCTTCCCCGGGACAGGTTCCTATGGCTACACCTTC,CASSFPGTGSYGYTF
TRBD1,-,TRBJ2-2,TRBV9,TGTGCCAGCAGCCTACAAACAGGGGTTTATACCGGGGAGCTGTTTTTT,CASSLQTGVYTGELFF
TRBD2,-,TRBJ2-7,TRBV9,TGTGCCAGCAGCGTAGCTGGCGGGGGGCCCCCCTACGAGCAGTACTTC,CASSVAGGGPPYEQYF